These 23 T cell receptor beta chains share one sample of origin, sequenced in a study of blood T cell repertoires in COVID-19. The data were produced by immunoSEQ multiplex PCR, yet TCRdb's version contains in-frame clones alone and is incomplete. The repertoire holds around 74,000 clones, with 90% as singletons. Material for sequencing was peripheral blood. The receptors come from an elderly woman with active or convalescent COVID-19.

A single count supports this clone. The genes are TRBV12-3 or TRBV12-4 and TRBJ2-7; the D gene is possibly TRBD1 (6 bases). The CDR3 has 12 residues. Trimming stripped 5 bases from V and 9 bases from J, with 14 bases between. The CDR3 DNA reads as TGTGCCAGCAGTGACAGGCCGTGGGGGCAGTACTTC. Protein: CASSDRPWGQYF.

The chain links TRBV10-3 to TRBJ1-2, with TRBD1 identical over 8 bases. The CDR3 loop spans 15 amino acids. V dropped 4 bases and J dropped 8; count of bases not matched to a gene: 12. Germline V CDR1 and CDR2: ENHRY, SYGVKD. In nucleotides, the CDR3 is TGTGCCATCAGTGGAGGACAGGGAGCTCTGAGAGGCTACACCTTC. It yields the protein CAISGGQGALRGYTF.

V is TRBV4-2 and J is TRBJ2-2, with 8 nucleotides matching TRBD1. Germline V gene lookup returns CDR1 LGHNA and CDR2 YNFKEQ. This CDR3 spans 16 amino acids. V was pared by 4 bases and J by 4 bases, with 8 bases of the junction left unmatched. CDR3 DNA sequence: TGTGCCAGCAGCCCACAAGGACAGGGCCCCACCGGGGAGCTGTTTTTT. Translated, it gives CASSPQGQGPTGELFF.

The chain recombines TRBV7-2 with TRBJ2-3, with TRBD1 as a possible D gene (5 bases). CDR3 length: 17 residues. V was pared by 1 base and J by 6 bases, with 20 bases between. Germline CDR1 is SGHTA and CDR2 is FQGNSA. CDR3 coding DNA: TGTGCCAGCAGCTTAGAGGTGTCGTTTCCCAGGGTGGATACGCAGTATTTT. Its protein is CASSLEVSFPRVDTQYF.

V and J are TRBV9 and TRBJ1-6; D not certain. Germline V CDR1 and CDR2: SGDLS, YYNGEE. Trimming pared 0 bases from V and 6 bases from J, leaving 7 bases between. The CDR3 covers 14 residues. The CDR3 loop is CASSVGAVNSPLHF. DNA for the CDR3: TGTGCCAGCAGCGTAGGGGCAGTTAATTCACCCCTCCACTTT.

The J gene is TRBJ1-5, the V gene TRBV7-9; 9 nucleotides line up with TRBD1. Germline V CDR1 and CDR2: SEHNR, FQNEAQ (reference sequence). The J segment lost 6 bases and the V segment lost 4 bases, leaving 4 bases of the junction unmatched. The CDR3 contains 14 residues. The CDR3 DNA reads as TGTGCCAGCAGCTCGGGACAGGGAGGTCAGCCCCAGCATTTT. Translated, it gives CASSSGQGGQPQHF.

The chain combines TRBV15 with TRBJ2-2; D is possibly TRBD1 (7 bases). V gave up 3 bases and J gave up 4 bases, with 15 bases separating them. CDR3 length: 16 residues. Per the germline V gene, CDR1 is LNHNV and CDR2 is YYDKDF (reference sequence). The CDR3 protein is CATSSDREVVTGELFF. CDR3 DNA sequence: TGTGCCACCAGCAGCGACAGGGAGGTAGTCACCGGGGAGCTGTTTTTT.

CDR3 in amino acids: CAWSFGNTEAFF. The CDR3 DNA sequence: TGTGCCTGGAGTTTCGGTAACACTGAAGCTTTCTTT. The rearrangement joins TRBV30 to TRBJ1-1; D is undetermined. This CDR3 spans 12 amino acids. V lost 2 bases and J lost 2, with 6 bases in between. Germline V gene sequence: CDR1 GTSNPN, CDR2 SVGIG (reference sequence).

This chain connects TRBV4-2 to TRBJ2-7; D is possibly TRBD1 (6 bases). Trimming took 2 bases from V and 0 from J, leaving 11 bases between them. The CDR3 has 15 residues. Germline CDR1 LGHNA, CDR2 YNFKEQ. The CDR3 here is CASSQPDRPSYEQYF. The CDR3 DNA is TGTGCCAGCAGCCAACCAGACAGGCCCTCCTACGAGCAGTACTTC.

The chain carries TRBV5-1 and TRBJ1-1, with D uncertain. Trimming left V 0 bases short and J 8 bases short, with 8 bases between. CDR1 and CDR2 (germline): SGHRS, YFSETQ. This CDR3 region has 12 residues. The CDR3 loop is CASSLVGEEAFF. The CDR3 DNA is TGCGCCAGCAGCTTGGTCGGGGAGGAAGCTTTCTTT.

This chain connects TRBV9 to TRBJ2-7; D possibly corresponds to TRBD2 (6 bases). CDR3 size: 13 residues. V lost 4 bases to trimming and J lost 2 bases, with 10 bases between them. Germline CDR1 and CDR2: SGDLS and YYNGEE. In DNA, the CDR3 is TGTGCCAGCAGCTCAGGACTACCCTACGAGCAGTACTTC. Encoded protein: CASSSGLPYEQYF. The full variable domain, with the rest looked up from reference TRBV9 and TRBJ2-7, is DSGVTQTPKHLITATGQRVTLRCSPRSGDLSVYWYQQSLDQGLQFLIQYYNGEERAKGNILERFSAQQFPDLHSELNLSSLELGDSALYFCASSSGLPYEQYFGPGTRLTVT.

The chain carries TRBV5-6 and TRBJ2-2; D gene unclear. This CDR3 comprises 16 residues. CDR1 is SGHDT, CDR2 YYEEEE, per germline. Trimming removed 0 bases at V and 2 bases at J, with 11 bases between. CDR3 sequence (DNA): TGTGCCAGCAGCTTGGTTGGTCTAGGTAACACCGGGGAGCTGTTTTTT. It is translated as CASSLVGLGNTGELFF.

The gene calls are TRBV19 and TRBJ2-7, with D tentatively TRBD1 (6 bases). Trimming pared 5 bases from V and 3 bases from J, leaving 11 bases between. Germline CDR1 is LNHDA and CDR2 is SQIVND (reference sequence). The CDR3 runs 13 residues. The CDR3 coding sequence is TGTGCCAGTAGTCCCGCAGGGGACTACGAGCAGTACTTC. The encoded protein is CASSPAGDYEQYF. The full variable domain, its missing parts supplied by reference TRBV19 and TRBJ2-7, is DGGITQSPKYLFRKEGQNVTLSCEQNLNHDAMYWYRQDPGQGLRLIYYSQIVNDFQKGDIAEGYSVSREKKESFPLTVTSAQKNPTAFYLCASSPAGDYEQYFGPGTRLTVT.

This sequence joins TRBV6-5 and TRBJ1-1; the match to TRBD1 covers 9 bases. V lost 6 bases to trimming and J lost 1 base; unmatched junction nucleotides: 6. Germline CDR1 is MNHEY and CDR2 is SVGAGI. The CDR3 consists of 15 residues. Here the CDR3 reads CASRRPGQGNTEAFF. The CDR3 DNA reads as TGTGCCAGCAGAAGACCGGGACAGGGGAACACTGAAGCTTTCTTT.

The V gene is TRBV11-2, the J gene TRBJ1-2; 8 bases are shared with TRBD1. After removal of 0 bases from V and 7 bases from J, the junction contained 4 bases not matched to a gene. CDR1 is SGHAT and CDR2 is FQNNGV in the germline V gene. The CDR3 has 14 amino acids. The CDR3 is CASSLDQGAGGYTF. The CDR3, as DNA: TGTGCCAGCAGCTTAGACCAGGGGGCAGGTGGCTACACCTTC.

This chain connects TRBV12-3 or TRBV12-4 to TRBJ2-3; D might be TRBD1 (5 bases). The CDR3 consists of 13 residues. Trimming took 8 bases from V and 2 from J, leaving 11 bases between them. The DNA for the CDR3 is TGTGCCAGCTCTGCAGGGCTCACAGATACGCAGTATTTT. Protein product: CASSAGLTDTQYF.

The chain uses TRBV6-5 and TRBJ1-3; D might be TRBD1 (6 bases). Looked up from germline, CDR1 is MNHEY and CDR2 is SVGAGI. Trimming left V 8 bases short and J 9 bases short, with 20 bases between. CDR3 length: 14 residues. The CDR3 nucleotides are TGTGCCAGCGGTTGGTCAGGGGTTAGAAGCACCATATATTTT. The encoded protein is CASGWSGVRSTIYF.

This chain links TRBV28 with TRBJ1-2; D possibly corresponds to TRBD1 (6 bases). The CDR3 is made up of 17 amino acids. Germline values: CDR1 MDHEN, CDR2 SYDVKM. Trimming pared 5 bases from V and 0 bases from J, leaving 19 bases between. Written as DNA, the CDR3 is TGTGCCAGCAGTACCCGGGACACTGTTTCTACTAACTATGGCTACACCTTC. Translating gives CASSTRDTVSTNYGYTF.

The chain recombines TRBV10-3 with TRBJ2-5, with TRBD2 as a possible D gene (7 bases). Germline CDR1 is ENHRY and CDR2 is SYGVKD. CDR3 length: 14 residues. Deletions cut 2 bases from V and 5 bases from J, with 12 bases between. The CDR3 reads CAISEGGGLETQYF. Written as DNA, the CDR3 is TGTGCCATCAGTGAGGGGGGGGGCTTGGAGACCCAGTACTTC.

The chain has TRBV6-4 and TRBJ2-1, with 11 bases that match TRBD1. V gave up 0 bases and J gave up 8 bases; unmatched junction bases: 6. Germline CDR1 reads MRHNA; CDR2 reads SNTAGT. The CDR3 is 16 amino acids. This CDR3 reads CASSDSPGQGVDEQFF. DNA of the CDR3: TGTGCCAGCAGTGACTCCCCGGGACAGGGGGTCGATGAGCAGTTCTTC.

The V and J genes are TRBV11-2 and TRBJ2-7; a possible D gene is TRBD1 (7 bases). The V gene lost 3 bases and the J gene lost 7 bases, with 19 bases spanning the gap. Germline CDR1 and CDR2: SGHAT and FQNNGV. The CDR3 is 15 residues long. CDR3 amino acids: CASSFQGGPLQEQYF. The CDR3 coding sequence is TGTGCCAGCAGCTTCCAGGGGGGTCCTCTACAAGAGCAGTACTTC.

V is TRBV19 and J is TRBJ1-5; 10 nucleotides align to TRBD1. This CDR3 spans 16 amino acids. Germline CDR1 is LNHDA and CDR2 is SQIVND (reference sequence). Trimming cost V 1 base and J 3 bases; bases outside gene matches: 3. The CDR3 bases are TGTGCCAGTAGTATAGGGACAGGGGGTTCCAATCAGCCCCAGCATTTT. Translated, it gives CASSIGTGGSNQPQHF. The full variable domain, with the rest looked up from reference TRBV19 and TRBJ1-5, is DGGITQSPKYLFRKEGQNVTLSCEQNLNHDAMYWYRQDPGQGLRLIYYSQIVNDFQKGDIAEGYSVSREKKESFPLTVTSAQKNPTAFYLCASSIGTGGSNQPQHFGDGTRLSIL.

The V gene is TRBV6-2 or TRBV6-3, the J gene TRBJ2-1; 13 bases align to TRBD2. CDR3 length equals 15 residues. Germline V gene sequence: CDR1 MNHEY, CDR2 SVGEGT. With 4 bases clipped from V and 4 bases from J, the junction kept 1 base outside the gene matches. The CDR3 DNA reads TGTGCCAGCAGTTGGACTAGCGGGGGTTACAATGAGCAGTTCTTC. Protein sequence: CASSWTSGGYNEQFF.